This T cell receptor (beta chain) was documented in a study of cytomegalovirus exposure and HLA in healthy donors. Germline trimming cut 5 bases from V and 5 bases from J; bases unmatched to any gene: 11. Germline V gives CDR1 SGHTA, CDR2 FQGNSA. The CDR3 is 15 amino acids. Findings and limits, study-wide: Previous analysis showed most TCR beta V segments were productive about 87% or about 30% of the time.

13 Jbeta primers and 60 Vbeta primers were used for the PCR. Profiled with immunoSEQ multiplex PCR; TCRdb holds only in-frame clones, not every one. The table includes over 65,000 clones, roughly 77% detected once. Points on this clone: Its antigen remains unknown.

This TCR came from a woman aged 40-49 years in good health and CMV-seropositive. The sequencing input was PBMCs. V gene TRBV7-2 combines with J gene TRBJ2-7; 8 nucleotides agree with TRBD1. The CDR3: CASSPRQGMGNEQYF. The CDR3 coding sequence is TGTGCCAGCAGCCCCCGACAGGGGATGGGGAACGAGCAGTACTTC.